The next 25 T cell receptor beta chains were all read from a single sample in a study of blood T cell repertoires in COVID-19. TCRdb keeps only in-frame clones here, not all; method: immunoSEQ multiplex PCR. The sample carries 310,000 or so clones, around 88% recorded once. The sequencing input was PBMCs or T cells enriched from blood (not recorded which). Receptor source: a woman aged 40 to 50 who had recovered from COVID-19.

The V gene is TRBV7-9, the J gene TRBJ2-5; 12 nucleotides line up with TRBD2. The CDR3 spans 16 residues. Germline-derived CDR1 and CDR2 are SEHNR and FQNEAQ (reference sequence). The junction had 6 bases not matched to a gene; V was cut back by 5 bases and J by 2 bases. CDR3 region: CASSPRTSGKQETQYF. The CDR3 region has the DNA TGTGCCAGCAGCCCCCGGACTAGCGGGAAGCAAGAGACCCAGTACTTC.

This sequence joins TRBV28 and TRBJ2-7; no definite D call. There are 12 residues in the CDR3. V lost 8 bases and J 2 bases, leaving 10 bases between the germline ends. The germline CDR1 and CDR2 sequences are MDHEN and SYDVKM. Here the CDR3 reads CASQGGTYEQYF. Here the CDR3 DNA reads TGTGCCAGCCAAGGCGGCACCTACGAGCAGTACTTC.

The V and J genes are TRBV28 and TRBJ2-7, with D possibly matching TRBD2 (5 bases). Trimming took 6 bases from V and 9 from J, leaving 24 bases between them. Germline-derived CDR1 and CDR2 are MDHEN and SYDVKM. The CDR3 covers 15 residues. The CDR3 DNA is TGTGCCAGCAGCCCACGGGGTAGGGCCCTTCCCTTGCAGTACTTC. This translates into CASSPRGRALPLQYF.

The chain links TRBV9 to TRBJ2-1; 12 bases agree with TRBD2. Germline lookup yields CDR1 SGDLS and CDR2 YYNGEE. The CDR3 extends over 15 amino acids. Trimming removed 0 bases from V and 9 bases from J; junction bases left unmatched: 4. The CDR3 coding sequence is TGTGCCAGCAGCGTAGGGACTAGCGGGAATTTTGAGCAGTTCTTC. Amino acid sequence: CASSVGTSGNFEQFF.

As regards this clone: This specimen includes other DNA sequences encoding the same CDR3. This rearrangement joins TRBV19 to TRBJ2-1; 9 nucleotides agree with TRBD2. CDR1 and CDR2 from the germline V gene are LNHDA and SQIVND (reference sequence). The CDR3 runs to 15 residues. V shed 3 bases and J 2 bases; nucleotides not matched to a gene: 2. The CDR3: CASSISGSPYNEQFF. The DNA for the CDR3 is TGTGCCAGTAGTATTAGCGGGAGTCCCTACAATGAGCAGTTCTTC.

The chain is built from TRBV27 and TRBJ1-1; 7 nucleotides match TRBD1. Germline V gene sequence: CDR1 MNHEY, CDR2 SMNVEV (reference sequence). V shed 8 bases, J shed 1 base, and the junction held 10 bases outside the gene matches. The CDR3 is 15 residues long. Written as DNA, the CDR3 is TGTGCCAGCTCTTGGGGCAGGGGGTCGAACACTGAAGCTTTCTTT. The encoded protein is CASSWGRGSNTEAFF.

In this sample, this clone turned up once. The V call is TRBV2, the J call TRBJ2-1, with D possibly being TRBD2 (5 bases). Germline loops: CDR1 SNHLY, CDR2 FYNNEI. The CDR3 spans 14 residues. V lost 4 bases and J 4 bases, leaving 11 bases between the germline ends. CDR3 DNA: TGTGCCAGCAGTGCTACTAGAGGTTACAATGAGCAGTTCTTC. It codes for CASSATRGYNEQFF.

This clone has a single count. V gene TRBV5-5 combines with J gene TRBJ2-7; 9 bases are a match to TRBD2. V lost 5 bases, J lost 6 bases, and 9 bases stayed unmatched. Germline assignment: CDR1 SGHKS and CDR2 YYEKEE (reference sequence). This CDR3 is 14 amino acids long. CDR3 region: CASSRLAGAGEQYF. The DNA of the CDR3 is TGTGCCAGCAGTCGATTAGCGGGAGCGGGCGAGCAGTACTTC.

The count of this clone is one. The chain uses TRBV28 and TRBJ1-2; 7 nucleotides line up with TRBD1. The trim removed 6 bases at V and 0 bases at J, leaving 7 bases unmatched. The CDR3 has 15 amino acids. Germline V gives CDR1 MDHEN, CDR2 SYDVKM. In DNA form, the CDR3 reads TGTGCCAGCAGACCGGGGACAGTTACTAACTATGGCTACACCTTC. This codes for CASRPGTVTNYGYTF.

The chain has TRBV27 and TRBJ1-4; the match to TRBD1 covers 8 bases. Trimming cost V 6 bases and J 8 bases; bases outside gene matches: 11. Germline V gene lookup returns CDR1 MNHEY and CDR2 SMNVEV (reference sequence). CDR3 length equals 15 residues. As DNA, the CDR3 is TGTGCCAGCAGGAATGGACAGGGAAGGGGCGAAAAACTGTTTTTT. This sequence encodes CASRNGQGRGEKLFF.

CDR3 DNA sequence: TGTGCCAGCAGTTTAAACGTACCCGGGACAGGGTCTGGAAACACCATATATTTT. Protein product: CASSLNVPGTGSGNTIYF. This sequence joins TRBV28 and TRBJ1-3, with TRBD1 identical over 9 bases. CDR3 length: 18 residues. V was pared by 2 bases and J by 1 base, with 9 bases of the junction left unmatched. Germline V gene lookup returns CDR1 MDHEN and CDR2 SYDVKM.

The chain joins TRBV5-1 to TRBJ2-3, with a weak D call TRBD2 (6 bases). CDR1 and CDR2 from the germline V gene are SGHRS and YFSETQ. CDR3 size: 14 residues. Trimming shortened V by 4 bases and J by 0 bases, and 9 bases separated the two germline ends. The CDR3 coding sequence is TGCGCCAGCAGCCCGGGGGACAGCACAGATACGCAGTATTTT. Encoded protein: CASSPGDSTDTQYF.

The chain couples TRBV7-6 to TRBJ1-5; TRBD1 matches 8 bases. The CDR3 covers 18 residues. CDR1 and CDR2 (germline): SGHVS, FNYEAQ. J was trimmed by 2 bases and V by 0 bases; bases with no gene match: 9. CDR3 in amino acids: CASSLAPGQAGGNQPQHF. The CDR3 DNA reads as TGTGCCAGCAGCTTAGCGCCGGGACAGGCTGGGGGCAATCAGCCCCAGCATTTT.

The chain uses TRBV25-1 and TRBJ1-2; D not resolved. The CDR3 loop spans 12 amino acids. Trimming removed 5 bases at V and 4 bases at J, with 8 bases between. Per the germline V gene, CDR1 is MGHDK and CDR2 is SYGVNS. CDR3: CASSLFGYGYTF. The CDR3 DNA reads as TGTGCCAGCAGTCTGTTCGGCTATGGCTACACCTTC.

This sequence joins TRBV6-6 and TRBJ2-5, with D possibly being TRBD1 (5 bases). Trimming removed 2 bases from V and 14 bases from J, with 15 bases in between. Germline V CDR1 and CDR2: MNHNY, SVGAGI (reference sequence). This CDR3 has 12 residues. CDR3 sequence (DNA): TGTGCCAGCAGTTACAACCCGGGCCAGGGATACTTC. Translation gives CASSYNPGQGYF.

The rearrangement joins TRBV10-3 to TRBJ2-5, with TRBD1 identical over 9 bases. Trimming at V came to 2 bases and at J to 4 bases, leaving 5 bases not matched to a gene. CDR1 and CDR2 from the germline V gene are ENHRY and SYGVKD. The CDR3 is made up of 15 amino acids. The CDR3 DNA sequence: TGTGCCATCAGTGAGCTGGACAGGGGAGGAGAGACCCAGTACTTC. Protein product: CAISELDRGGETQYF.

The chain joins TRBV28 to TRBJ2-3; D uncertain. Germline lookup yields CDR1 MDHEN and CDR2 SYDVKM. Trimming removed 2 bases at V and 2 bases at J, with 5 bases between. The CDR3 is 13 amino acids. The CDR3 is CASSLAATDTQYF. The CDR3 DNA reads as TGTGCCAGCAGTTTAGCGGCCACAGATACGCAGTATTTT.

The chain carries TRBV19 and TRBJ1-6, with 8 positions matching TRBD1. CDR1 and CDR2 (germline): LNHDA, SQIVND (reference sequence). V was clipped by 1 base and J by 10 bases; unmatched bases: 3. CDR3 length equals 14 residues. The CDR3 coding sequence is TGTGCCAGTAGTATAGGCGGGACAGGATCACCCCTCCACTTT. It codes for CASSIGGTGSPLHF.

CDR3 in DNA: TGTGCCAGCAGCCTCCCGGGTTGGGAGACCCAGTACTTC. It yields the protein CASSLPGWETQYF. V gene TRBV3-1 (or the pseudogene TRBV3-2) combines with J gene TRBJ2-5; no firm D call. The germline V gene has CDR1 LGHDT and CDR2 YNNKEL (reference sequence). V lost 4 bases and J 5 bases, leaving 11 bases between the germline ends. The CDR3 covers 13 residues.

The rearrangement uses TRBV2 and TRBJ2-5; D gene ambiguous. Germline CDR1 reads SNHLY; CDR2 reads FYNNEI. CDR3 length: 16 amino acids. V was cut by 8 bases and J by 5 bases, with 24 bases left in between. The CDR3 DNA follows: TGTGCCAGCTCGCAAGTCCCCCTTCTTACCGGGGAGACCCAGTACTTC. Its translation: CASSQVPLLTGETQYF.

In its sample, this clone was seen a few times. The chain has TRBV15 and TRBJ1-6; TRBD1 might be the D (5 bases). This CDR3 is 17 amino acids long. Germline V gene lookup returns CDR1 LNHNV and CDR2 YYDKDF (reference sequence). Deletions cut 2 bases from V and 9 bases from J, with 20 bases between. The DNA of the CDR3 is TGTGCCACCAGCAGAACACAACGGACAAGGGCTGGTTCACCCCTCCACTTT. Encoded protein: CATSRTQRTRAGSPLHF.

The chain joins TRBV19 to TRBJ2-7, with TRBD1 matching over 10 bases. Trimming removed 7 bases from V and 2 bases from J; junction bases left unmatched: 2. Germline-derived CDR1 and CDR2 are LNHDA and SQIVND (reference sequence). This CDR3 comprises 13 residues. In nucleotides, the CDR3 is TGTGCCAGTAAGGGGACAGGGGCCTACGAGCAGTACTTC. This gives the protein CASKGTGAYEQYF.

V gene TRBV7-8 combines with J gene TRBJ1-5; 9 nucleotides match TRBD1. Germline CDR1 reads SGHVS; CDR2 reads FQNEAQ. The trim removed 4 bases at V and 5 bases at J, leaving 0 bases unmatched. The CDR3 has 13 residues. The CDR3 DNA reads as TGTGCCAGCAGCTGGGACAGGGATCAGCCCCAGCATTTT. Translating gives CASSWDRDQPQHF. Together with reference TRBV7-8 and TRBJ1-5, the CDR3 gives the full variable domain: GAGVSQSPRYKVAKRGQDVALRCDPISGHVSLFWYQQALGQGPEFLTYFQNEAQLDKSGLPSDRFFAERPEGSVSTLKIQRTQQEDSAVYLCASSWDRDQPQHFGDGTRLSIL.

The chain has TRBV4-3 and TRBJ2-3; D is undetermined. There are 17 residues in the CDR3. V was clipped by 4 bases and J by 0 bases, with 17 bases between them. Germline CDR1 reads LGHNA; CDR2 reads YSLEER. The CDR3 here is CASSRGRSPISTDTQYF. As DNA, the CDR3 is TGCGCCAGCAGCCGCGGCCGTAGCCCAATTAGCACAGATACGCAGTATTTT.

The chain combines TRBV28 with TRBJ1-2, with D unclear. The length of the CDR3 is 17 residues. Germline V gene lookup returns CDR1 MDHEN and CDR2 SYDVKM. Trimming took 6 bases from V and 5 from J, leaving 25 bases between them. As DNA, the CDR3 is TGTGCCAGCAGAGAGCGGTGGAGGGTCTACAGCGGGTATGGCTACACCTTC. Protein: CASRERWRVYSGYGYTF.